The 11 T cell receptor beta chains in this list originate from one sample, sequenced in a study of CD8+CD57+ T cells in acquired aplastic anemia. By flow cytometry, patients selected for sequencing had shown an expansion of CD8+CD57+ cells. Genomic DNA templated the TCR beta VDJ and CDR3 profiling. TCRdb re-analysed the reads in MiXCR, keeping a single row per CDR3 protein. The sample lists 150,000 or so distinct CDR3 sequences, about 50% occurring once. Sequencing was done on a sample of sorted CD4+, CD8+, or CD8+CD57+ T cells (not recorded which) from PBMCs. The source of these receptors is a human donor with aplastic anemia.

This CDR3 is CASSMEQANEKLFF. As DNA, the CDR3 is TGTGCCAGTAGTATGGAACAGGCCAATGAAAAACTGTTTTTT. This chain connects TRBV19 to TRBJ1-4; perhaps TRBD1 as D (5 bases). The length of the CDR3 is 14 residues. Germline CDR1 and CDR2: LNHDA and SQIVND (reference sequence). V was clipped by 3 bases and J by 5 bases, with 10 bases between them.

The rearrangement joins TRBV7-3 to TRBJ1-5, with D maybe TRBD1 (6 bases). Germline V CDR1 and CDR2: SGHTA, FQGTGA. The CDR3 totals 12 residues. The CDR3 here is CATARGDQPQHF. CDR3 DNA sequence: TGTGCTACCGCAAGGGGGGATCAGCCCCAGCATTTT.

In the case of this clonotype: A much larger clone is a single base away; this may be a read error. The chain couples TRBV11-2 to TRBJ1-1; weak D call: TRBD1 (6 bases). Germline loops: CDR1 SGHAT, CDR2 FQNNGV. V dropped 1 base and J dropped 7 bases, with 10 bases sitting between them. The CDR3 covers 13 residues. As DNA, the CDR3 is TGTGCCAGCAGCTTAGCGTACAGGGATGAAGCTTTCTTT. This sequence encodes CASSLAYRDEAFF.

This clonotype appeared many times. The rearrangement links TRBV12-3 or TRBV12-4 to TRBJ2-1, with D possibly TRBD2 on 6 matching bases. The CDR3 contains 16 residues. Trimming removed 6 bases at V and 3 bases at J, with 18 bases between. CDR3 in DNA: TGTGCCAGCAGCGCCCGTTTGGCGGGGATCTACAATGAGCAGTTCTTC. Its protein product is CASSARLAGIYNEQFF.

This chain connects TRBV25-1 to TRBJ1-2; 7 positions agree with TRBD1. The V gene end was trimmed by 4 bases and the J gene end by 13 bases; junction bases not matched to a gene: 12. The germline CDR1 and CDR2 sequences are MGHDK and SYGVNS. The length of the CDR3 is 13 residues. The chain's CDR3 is CASSATGTVMGTF. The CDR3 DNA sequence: TGTGCCAGCAGTGCCACCGGGACAGTAATGGGCACCTTC.

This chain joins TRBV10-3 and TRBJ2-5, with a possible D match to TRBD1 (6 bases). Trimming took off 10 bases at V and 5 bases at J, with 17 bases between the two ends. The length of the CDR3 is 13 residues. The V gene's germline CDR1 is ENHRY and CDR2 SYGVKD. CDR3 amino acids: CASRPSGDETQYF. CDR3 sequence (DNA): TGTGCCAGCAGACCCTCAGGGGATGAGACCCAGTACTTC.

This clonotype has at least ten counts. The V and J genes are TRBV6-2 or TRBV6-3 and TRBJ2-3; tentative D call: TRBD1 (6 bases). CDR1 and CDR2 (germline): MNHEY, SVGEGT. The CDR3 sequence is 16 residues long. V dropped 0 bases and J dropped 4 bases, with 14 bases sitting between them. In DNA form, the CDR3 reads TGTGCCAGCAGTTACTCACCAGGGGAAGTGTCAGATACGCAGTATTTT. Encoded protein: CASSYSPGEVSDTQYF.

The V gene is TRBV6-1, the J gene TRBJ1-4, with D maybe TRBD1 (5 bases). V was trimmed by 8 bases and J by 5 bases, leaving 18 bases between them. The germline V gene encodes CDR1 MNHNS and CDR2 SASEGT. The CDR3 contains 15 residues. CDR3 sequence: CASSRTGGKNEKLFF. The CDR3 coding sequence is TGTGCCAGCTCACGGACCGGGGGAAAGAATGAAAAACTGTTTTTT.

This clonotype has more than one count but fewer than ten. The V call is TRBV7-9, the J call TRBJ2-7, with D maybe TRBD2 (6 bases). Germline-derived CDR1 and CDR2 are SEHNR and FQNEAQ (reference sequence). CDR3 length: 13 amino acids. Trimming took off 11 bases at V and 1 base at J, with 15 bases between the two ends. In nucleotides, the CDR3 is TGTGCCTCCGGGACTTTCGTTTCCTACGAGCAGTACTTC. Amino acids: CASGTFVSYEQYF.

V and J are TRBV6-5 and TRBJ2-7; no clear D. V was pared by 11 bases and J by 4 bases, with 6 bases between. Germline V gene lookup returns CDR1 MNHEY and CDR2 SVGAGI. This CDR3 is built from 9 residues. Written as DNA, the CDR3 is TGTGCCGGCAAGTACGAGCAGTACTTC. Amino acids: CAGKYEQYF.

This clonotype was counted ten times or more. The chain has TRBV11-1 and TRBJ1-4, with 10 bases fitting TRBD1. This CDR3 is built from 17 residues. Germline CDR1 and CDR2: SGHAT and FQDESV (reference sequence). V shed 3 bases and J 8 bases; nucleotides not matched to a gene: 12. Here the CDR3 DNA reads TGTGCCAGCAGCTTTACCGGGACAGGGGTATTCGTGGAAAAACTGTTTTTT. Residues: CASSFTGTGVFVEKLFF.